A single sample is the source of the 26 T cell receptor beta chains below, sequenced in a study of T cells in Graves' hyperthyroidism and ophthalmopathy. There were TCR beta CDR3 regions amplified from RNA transcripts. The TCR CDR3 first-round RT-PCR relied on the HTBI primer set. Each CDR3 protein is one row after TCRdb ran MiXCR on the multiplex PCR reads. Among around 520,000 distinct CDR3 sequences listed, 13% to 15% were seen once. Sample: blood. The receptors were gathered from a woman between 35 and 50 years old with Graves' hyperthyroidism.

V and J are TRBV4-2 and TRBJ2-1; D gene unclear. The ends were cut back, 0 bases at V and 4 bases at J, with 13 bases in the middle. Germline V lookup: CDR1 LGHNA, CDR2 YNFKEQ. This CDR3 comprises 16 residues. The CDR3 region has the DNA TGTGCCAGCAGCCAAGACAGAGGCAGGAGTTACAATGAGCAGTTCTTC. It translates to CASSQDRGRSYNEQFF.

This clonotype was seen repeatedly, ten times or more. The chain combines TRBV20-1 with TRBJ2-3; 11 bases match TRBD2. Per the germline V gene, CDR1 is DFQATT and CDR2 is SNEGSKA (reference sequence). The CDR3 contains 14 residues. Trimming at V came to 3 bases and at J to 3 bases, leaving 2 bases not matched to a gene. CDR3 in amino acids: CSASGTSGTDTQYF. The DNA for the CDR3 is TGCAGTGCTAGTGGGACTAGCGGAACAGATACGCAGTATTTT.

This clonotype was picked up a small number of times. This sequence joins TRBV28 and TRBJ2-5; D is ambiguous. Germline CDR1 reads MDHEN; CDR2 reads SYDVKM. CDR3 size: 15 residues. The V end was cut by 1 base, the J end by 4 bases, with 13 bases between. The CDR3: CASSLLGNSGETQYF. In DNA, the CDR3 is TGTGCCAGCAGTTTATTGGGAAATTCCGGAGAGACCCAGTACTTC.

This clonotype was counted ten times or more. The V call is TRBV20-1, the J call TRBJ1-2; TRBD1 matches 9 bases. The CDR3 runs to 14 residues. CDR1 and CDR2 from the germline V gene are DFQATT and SNEGSKA (reference sequence). Trimming cost V 6 bases and J 7 bases; bases outside gene matches: 12. The CDR3 nucleotides read TGCAGTGCGGGGGACAGGGACGAGAGTCCTGGCTACACCTTC. This codes for CSAGDRDESPGYTF.

The sample holds many counts of this clonotype. This chain uses TRBV11-2 with TRBJ2-1, with a possible D match to TRBD2 (5 bases). The CDR3 runs to 12 residues. Germline-derived CDR1 and CDR2 are SGHAT and FQNNGV. Trimming removed 7 bases at V and 5 bases at J, with 9 bases between. In DNA, the CDR3 is TGTGCCAGCACCTTTAGCGACAATGAGCAGTTCTTC. This encodes CASTFSDNEQFF.

This clonotype came up many times. This chain links TRBV12-3 or TRBV12-4 with TRBJ1-1; D ambiguous. CDR3 length: 15 amino acids. The V gene lost 6 bases and the J gene lost 2 bases, with 16 bases spanning the gap. The CDR3 is CASSPSRLSNTEAFF. Written as DNA, the CDR3 is TGTGCCAGCAGCCCCTCCCGGTTGAGCAACACTGAAGCTTTCTTT.

The chain links TRBV5-8 to TRBJ2-6; the match to TRBD1 covers 7 bases. Germline loops: CDR1 SGHTS, CDR2 YDEGEE. V shed 3 bases and J 0 bases; nucleotides not matched to a gene: 9. The CDR3 totals 18 residues. CDR3 loop: CASSSDLTGLSGANVLTF. The CDR3 DNA is TGTGCCAGCAGCTCCGACCTGACAGGGCTCTCTGGGGCCAACGTCCTGACTTTC.

This clonotype was seen many times. CDR3 DNA sequence: TGTGCCAGCAGCTCACCCCAGAGCGGGAGCCAAGGAAATGAGCAGTTCTTC. Amino acids: CASSSPQSGSQGNEQFF. The V call is TRBV7-2, the J call TRBJ2-1, with 8 positions matching TRBD2. V dropped 4 bases and J dropped 7; count of bases not matched to a gene: 15. CDR1 is SGHTA and CDR2 is FQGNSA in the germline V gene. The CDR3 totals 17 residues. Filled out from reference TRBV7-2 and TRBJ2-1, the complete variable domain reads GAGVSQSPSNKVTEKGKDVELRCDPISGHTALYWYRQSLGQGLEFLIYFQGNSAPDKSGLPSDRFSAERTGGSVSTLTIQRTQQEDSAVYLCASSSPQSGSQGNEQFFGPGTRLTVL.

The rearrangement uses TRBV5-1 and TRBJ1-1, with TRBD1 as a possible D gene (5 bases). The V end was cut by 6 bases, the J end by 2 bases, with 17 bases between. The CDR3 is made up of 15 amino acids. Germline CDR1 and CDR2: SGHRS and YFSETQ. CDR3 protein: CASTITRGPNTEAFF. CDR3 in DNA: TGCGCCAGCACCATAACAAGGGGACCAAACACTGAAGCTTTCTTT.

This chain uses TRBV19 with TRBJ2-7; 11 bases align to TRBD2. Germline V lookup: CDR1 LNHDA, CDR2 SQIVND (reference sequence). V was pared by 6 bases and J by 7 bases, with 20 bases of the junction left unmatched. The CDR3 runs 18 residues. CDR3 sequence (DNA): TGTGCCAGTAGCCTAAGAACCACTAGCGGGAGCGGGAAGAATGAGCAGTACTTC. Residues: CASSLRTTSGSGKNEQYF. The whole variable domain, filled in from reference TRBV19 and TRBJ2-7, reads DGGITQSPKYLFRKEGQNVTLSCEQNLNHDAMYWYRQDPGQGLRLIYYSQIVNDFQKGDIAEGYSVSREKKESFPLTVTSAQKNPTAFYLCASSLRTTSGSGKNEQYFGPGTRLTVT.

This clonotype was seen repeatedly, ten times or more. The V call is TRBV28, the J call TRBJ2-7; 8 bases fit TRBD2. This CDR3 region has 15 residues. After removal of 6 bases from V and 2 bases from J, the junction contained 9 bases not matched to a gene. Germline values: CDR1 MDHEN, CDR2 SYDVKM. Here the CDR3 reads CASSPNLAGPYEQYF. As DNA, the CDR3 is TGTGCCAGCAGCCCCAATCTAGCGGGTCCCTACGAGCAGTACTTC. Looking up the rest from reference TRBV28 and TRBJ2-7 gives the full variable domain: DVKVTQSSRYLVKRTGEKVFLECVQDMDHENMFWYRQDPGLGLRLIYFSYDVKMKEKGDIPEGYSVSREKKERFSLILESASTNQTSMYLCASSPNLAGPYEQYFGPGTRLTVT.

The sample holds a few counts of this clonotype. The rearrangement joins TRBV15 to TRBJ1-5; weak D call: TRBD1 (5 bases). CDR3 size: 14 residues. The ends were cut back, 0 bases at V and 6 bases at J, with 9 bases in the middle. The germline V gene encodes CDR1 LNHNV and CDR2 YYDKDF (reference sequence). CDR3 sequence reads: CATSRDQGAQPQHF. CDR3 nucleotide sequence: TGTGCCACCAGCAGAGATCAAGGGGCTCAGCCCCAGCATTTT.

CDR3 in amino acids: CASSLKPTGQGAYEQYF. CDR3 nucleotide sequence: TGTGCCAGCAGCCTAAAACCCACGGGACAGGGGGCATACGAGCAGTACTTC. The V call is TRBV27, the J call TRBJ2-7; 12 positions match TRBD1. The CDR3 is 17 amino acids. Germline V gene sequence: CDR1 MNHEY, CDR2 SMNVEV (reference sequence). J lost 4 bases, V lost 6 bases, and 13 bases had no gene match.

In its sample, this clonotype was seen a few times. The chain recombines TRBV5-1 with TRBJ2-1, with D perhaps TRBD2 (6 bases). V lost 0 bases to trimming and J lost 5 bases, with 12 bases between them. Per the germline V gene, CDR1 is SGHRS and CDR2 is YFSETQ. The CDR3 runs 15 residues. The CDR3 reads CASSLGLASNNEQFF. CDR3 bases: TGCGCCAGCAGCTTGGGGCTAGCGTCTAACAATGAGCAGTTCTTC.

V usage is TRBV5-1 and J usage is TRBJ2-1; 13 nucleotides line up with TRBD2. CDR3 size: 16 residues. From germline, CDR1 is SGHRS and CDR2 YFSETQ. V gave up 6 bases and J gave up 6 bases; unmatched junction bases: 9. CDR3 nucleotide sequence: TGCGCCAGCACCGCGGCACTAGCGGGAGGGTCCAATGAGCAGTTCTTC. Protein product: CASTAALAGGSNEQFF.

This clonotype was seen only a few times. The CDR3 nucleotides are TGCGCCAGCAGCCAAGGGGACAGGGGCGGCTACGAGCAGTACTTC. Encoded protein: CASSQGDRGGYEQYF. The V gene is TRBV4-1, the J gene TRBJ2-7; 10 bases align to TRBD1. Germline CDR1 reads MGHRA; CDR2 reads YSYEKL. The J segment lost 3 bases and the V segment lost 1 base, leaving 3 bases of the junction unmatched. This CDR3 has 15 residues.

This clonotype was seen ten or more times. The chain recombines TRBV12-5 with TRBJ2-1; D not certain. The V end lost 0 bases, the J end lost 4 bases, and 4 bases lay between the germline ends. This CDR3 is 13 amino acids long. CDR1 and CDR2 from the germline V gene are LGHNT and FRNRAP. The CDR3 reads CASGLVGYNEQFF. The CDR3 DNA follows: TGTGCTAGTGGTTTGGTAGGGTACAATGAGCAGTTCTTC. Supplemented by reference TRBV12-5 and TRBJ2-1, the full variable domain reads DARVTQTPRHKVTEMGQEVTMRCQPILGHNTVFWYRQTMMQGLELLAYFRNRAPLDDSGMPKDRFSAEMPDATLATLKIQPSEPRDSAVYFCASGLVGYNEQFFGPGTRLTVL.

This clonotype was seen at least ten times. The chain employs TRBV7-3 and TRBJ2-1; TRBD2 matches at 12 bases. The CDR3 extends over 17 amino acids. Germline V gene data show CDR1 as SGHTA and CDR2 as FQGTGA. V was clipped by 3 bases and J by 0 bases; unmatched bases: 3. CDR3 DNA sequence: TGTGCCAGCAGCTTTAAGACTAGCGGGAGCTCCTACAATGAGCAGTTCTTC. It specifies CASSFKTSGSSYNEQFF.

The V gene is TRBV28, the J gene TRBJ1-3; no firm D call. Germline V CDR1 and CDR2: MDHEN, SYDVKM. The V end was cut by 5 bases, the J end by 0 bases, with 8 bases between. CDR3 length: 14 amino acids. As DNA, the CDR3 is TGTGCCAGCAGTCCGATGATCTCTGGAAACACCATATATTTT. Its translation: CASSPMISGNTIYF. Full variable domain (outside the CDR3, taken from reference TRBV28 and TRBJ1-3): DVKVTQSSRYLVKRTGEKVFLECVQDMDHENMFWYRQDPGLGLRLIYFSYDVKMKEKGDIPEGYSVSREKKERFSLILESASTNQTSMYLCASSPMISGNTIYFGEGSWLTVV.

The table lists this clonotype with a few counts. The chain uses TRBV11-1 and TRBJ2-1; 8 positions agree with TRBD1. V lost 0 bases to trimming and J lost 4 bases; unmatched junction nucleotides: 8. The CDR3 has 17 amino acids. Germline-derived CDR1 and CDR2 are SGHAT and FQDESV (reference sequence). The CDR3: CASSLARGTGTYNEQFF. CDR3 bases: TGTGCCAGCAGCTTAGCCCGGGGGACAGGAACATACAATGAGCAGTTCTTC.

The V call is TRBV12-3 or TRBV12-4, the J call TRBJ2-7; TRBD2 is a possible D gene (6 bases). This CDR3 has 14 residues. V lost 5 bases and J lost 2, with 13 bases in between. CDR3 amino acids: CASSPTGVTYEQYF. CDR3 nucleotide sequence: TGTGCCAGCAGTCCGACGGGGGTTACCTACGAGCAGTACTTC.

This clonotype was seen at least ten times. The CDR3 DNA is TGTGCCAGCAGACGGGACAGGGTGATTGCTTTCTTT. This codes for CASRRDRVIAFF. The V and J genes are TRBV28 and TRBJ1-1; 9 bases map to TRBD1. The V segment lost 6 bases and the J segment 11 bases; nucleotides outside the gene matches: 7. The germline V gene encodes CDR1 MDHEN and CDR2 SYDVKM. CDR3 size: 12 residues.

This chain uses TRBV18 with TRBJ1-4; tentative D call: TRBD1 (6 bases). V gave up 4 bases and J gave up 8 bases, with 14 bases separating them. The CDR3 consists of 14 residues. Germline CDR1 and CDR2: KGHSH and LQKENI. The CDR3 bases are TGTGCCAGCTCACAAGACAGGATAGGAGAAAAACTGTTTTTT. Its protein is CASSQDRIGEKLFF.

This clonotype was counted many times. This chain links TRBV28 with TRBJ2-1, with TRBD1 matching over 8 bases. V lost 8 bases and J lost 10; bases outside the gene matches: 13. CDR1 is MDHEN, CDR2 SYDVKM, per germline. This CDR3 spans 14 amino acids. The CDR3 DNA is TGTGCCAGCCTTGTCCAGGGGGCGATAAGGGAGCAGTTCTTC. Amino acid sequence: CASLVQGAIREQFF.

This clonotype was found many times. The chain recombines TRBV12-3 or TRBV12-4 with TRBJ2-7; 9 nucleotides agree with TRBD1. CDR3 size: 14 residues. The ends lost 6 bases at V and 2 bases at J; junction bases unmatched: 5. The CDR3 nucleotides read TGTGCCAGCAGGACGGGACAGGGACCCTACGAGCAGTACTTC. Protein: CASRTGQGPYEQYF.

This clonotype has a handful of counts. The V and J genes are TRBV18 and TRBJ1-1, with 7 bases matching TRBD1. The CDR3 covers 14 residues. Trimming cost V 5 bases and J 1 base; bases outside gene matches: 4. The germline gives CDR1 KGHSH, CDR2 LQKENI. The CDR3 DNA reads TGTGCCAGCTCAGCACAGGGGTGGAACACTGAAGCTTTCTTT. It codes for CASSAQGWNTEAFF.